A single sample gave rise to the 23 T cell receptor beta chains below, sequenced in a study of shared clonotypes between healthy human individuals. Using immunoSEQ multiplex PCR, the repertoire was profiled, and TCRdb retains in-frame clones only, with some absent. The table has roughly 700,000 clones, 90% seen once. The sequenced sample was memory CD8+ T cells from PBMCs. Subset reported: CD45RO+ cells pooled with CCR7-negative TemRA cells. The receptors here all came from a man younger than 35 in good health. Some clones in this sample may be carry-over from other donors' samples.

The chain couples TRBV25-1 to TRBJ1-5, with D unresolved. V was pared by 4 bases and J by 9 bases, with 10 bases between. The germline V gene encodes CDR1 MGHDK and CDR2 SYGVNS. There are 12 residues in the CDR3. The CDR3: CASSASGVPQHF. The CDR3, as DNA: TGTGCCAGCAGTGCGTCTGGGGTGCCCCAGCATTTT.

In its sample, this clone was seen once. The chain employs TRBV13 and TRBJ2-2, with 11 positions matching TRBD1. V trimming: 0 bases; J trimming: 4 bases; junction bases outside the gene matches: 10. Germline CDR1 PRHDT, CDR2 FYEKMQ (reference sequence). CDR3 length: 19 residues. This chain's CDR3 is CASSLGPPGQGVFTGELFF. CDR3 sequence (DNA): TGTGCCAGCAGCTTAGGGCCGCCGGGACAGGGGGTGTTCACCGGGGAGCTGTTTTTT.

The V call is TRBV5-6, the J call TRBJ1-2; 7 bases align to TRBD1. The V and J ends lost 2 bases and 8 bases, in that order; junction bases with no gene match: 9. Germline-derived CDR1 and CDR2 are SGHDT and YYEEEE. There are 14 residues in the CDR3. This chain's CDR3 is CASSLGTEGFGYTF. In DNA, the CDR3 is TGTGCCAGCAGCTTAGGGACAGAGGGATTCGGCTACACCTTC.

The chain has TRBV27 and TRBJ1-2, with 7 bases that match TRBD1. V lost 6 bases to trimming and J lost 4 bases; unmatched junction nucleotides: 11. Germline values: CDR1 MNHEY, CDR2 SMNVEV (reference sequence). The CDR3 sequence is 15 residues long. CDR3 bases: TGTGCCAGCAGCCCTCTCGGGACAGTTGTCTATGGCTACACCTTC. Translated: CASSPLGTVVYGYTF.

The rearrangement links TRBV19 to TRBJ2-2, with TRBD2 matching 7 bases. The V gene end was trimmed by 4 bases and the J gene end by 7 bases; junction bases not matched to a gene: 12. The CDR3 totals 16 residues. Germline V gene sequence: CDR1 LNHDA, CDR2 SQIVND (reference sequence). The CDR3 DNA follows: TGTGCCAGTAGTAATGGGAGGGACGGAGCTTTCGGGGAGCTGTTTTTT. This codes for CASSNGRDGAFGELFF.

The chain employs TRBV2 and TRBJ2-4; tentatively, D is TRBD1 (5 bases). The V and J ends lost 4 bases and 1 base respectively, with 14 bases between them. The CDR3 has 16 amino acids. CDR1 is SNHLY and CDR2 is FYNNEI in the germline V gene. CDR3 residues: CASSVRVILAKNIQYF. The CDR3 bases are TGTGCCAGCAGTGTCAGGGTGATCTTGGCCAAAAACATTCAGTACTTC.

This clone was seen once. The chain's CDR3 is CASSQALGTGELFF. As DNA, the CDR3 is TGTGCCAGCAGCCAAGCGCTGGGCACCGGGGAGCTGTTTTTT. The chain uses TRBV14 and TRBJ2-2; D not certain. The germline V gene has CDR1 SGHDN and CDR2 FVKESK. CDR3 length: 14 amino acids. Trimming removed 1 base from V and 4 bases from J, with 7 bases in between.

The V gene is TRBV9, the J gene TRBJ1-2; no clear D gene. CDR3 length: 20 residues. In germline, CDR1 is SGDLS, CDR2 YYNGEE. V was trimmed by 0 bases and J by 5 bases, leaving 29 bases between them. The CDR3 region is CASSVDGFVTETGSWYGYTF. CDR3 nucleotides: TGTGCCAGCAGCGTAGATGGATTTGTGACCGAAACTGGTAGTTGGTATGGCTACACCTTC.

This chain connects TRBV7-2 to TRBJ2-5; possible D gene TRBD1, 6 bases. This CDR3 contains 19 residues. Germline CDR1 reads SGHTA; CDR2 reads FQGNSA. Trimming removed 1 base at V and 0 bases at J, with 21 bases between. Here the CDR3 reads CASSLGGKLWGQNQETQYF. CDR3 in DNA: TGTGCCAGCAGCTTAGGAGGGAAGTTGTGGGGACAAAACCAAGAGACCCAGTACTTC.

This chain uses TRBV28 with TRBJ2-7, with 7 bases aligning to TRBD1. This CDR3 has 15 amino acids. From germline, CDR1 is MDHEN and CDR2 SYDVKM. V lost 4 bases to trimming and J lost 5 bases; unmatched junction nucleotides: 11. The CDR3 region is CASSSRKQGPHEQYF. The CDR3 region has the DNA TGTGCCAGCAGTTCTCGGAAACAGGGGCCTCACGAGCAGTACTTC. The variable domain in full, with the rest retrieved from reference TRBV28 and TRBJ2-7, is DVKVTQSSRYLVKRTGEKVFLECVQDMDHENMFWYRQDPGLGLRLIYFSYDVKMKEKGDIPEGYSVSREKKERFSLILESASTNQTSMYLCASSSRKQGPHEQYFGPGTRLTVT.

The chain couples TRBV6-1 to TRBJ2-1; D call uncertain. Germline CDR1 reads MNHNS; CDR2 reads SASEGT. The CDR3 runs 14 residues. Between the trimmed V and J ends, which lost 5 bases and 0 bases, there was a span of 8 bases. The CDR3 region has the DNA TGTGCCAGCAGTCCCCGGAGCTCCTACAATGAGCAGTTCTTC. As protein: CASSPRSSYNEQFF.

The chain couples TRBV5-1 to TRBJ2-3; TRBD2 matches at 11 bases. The CDR3 sequence is 16 residues long. V dropped 5 bases and J dropped 6; count of bases not matched to a gene: 11. CDR1 and CDR2 (germline): SGHRS, YFSETQ. In DNA form, the CDR3 reads TGCGCCAGCAGTCCAGATTATAGCGGGAGGGCCGATACGCAGTATTTT. Translation: CASSPDYSGRADTQYF. The whole variable domain, filled in from reference TRBV5-1 and TRBJ2-3, reads KAGVTQTPRYLIKTRGQQVTLSCSPISGHRSVSWYQQTPGQGLQFLFEYFSETQRNKGNFPGRFSGRQFSNSRSEMNVSTLELGDSALYLCASSPDYSGRADTQYFGPGTRLTVL.

The V call is TRBV7-9, the J call TRBJ2-1; 7 bases line up with TRBD2. The germline gives CDR1 SEHNR, CDR2 FQNEAQ (reference sequence). The CDR3 spans 16 residues. V lost 3 bases, J lost 5 bases, and 10 bases stayed unmatched. The CDR3 here is CASSFGREASDNEQFF. CDR3 DNA sequence: TGTGCCAGCAGCTTCGGACGGGAGGCTTCGGACAATGAGCAGTTCTTC.

The rearrangement uses TRBV10-2 and TRBJ2-7; TRBD2 agrees at 7 bases. Germline V gene sequence: CDR1 WSHSY, CDR2 SAAADI. Losses at the gene ends were 11 bases for V and 2 bases for J; bases not matched to a gene: 6. CDR3 size: 12 residues. CDR3 DNA sequence: TGCGCCGCGGGCGCGGGAGCCTACGAGCAGTACTTC. Its translation: CAAGAGAYEQYF.

This chain uses TRBV7-6 with TRBJ2-3; tentatively, D is TRBD2 (5 bases). This CDR3 region has 15 residues. The V end lost 1 base, the J end lost 0 bases, and 8 bases lay between the germline ends. Germline loops: CDR1 SGHVS, CDR2 FNYEAQ. The CDR3: CASSLVAGSTDTQYF. CDR3 nucleotide sequence: TGTGCCAGCAGCTTAGTGGCGGGTAGCACAGATACGCAGTATTTT.

V gene TRBV6-5 combines with J gene TRBJ2-7; D is uncertain. From germline, CDR1 is MNHEY and CDR2 SVGAGI. V lost 8 bases and J lost 2, with 19 bases in between. The CDR3 sequence is 15 residues long. The CDR3 here is CASRPLDTQTYEQYF. In nucleotides, the CDR3 is TGTGCCAGCCGCCCTTTAGACACCCAAACCTACGAGCAGTACTTC.

The V call is TRBV27, the J call TRBJ2-1, with D uncertain. V dropped 0 bases and J dropped 2 bases, with 8 bases sitting between them. There are 15 residues in the CDR3. Per the germline V gene, CDR1 is MNHEY and CDR2 is SMNVEV (reference sequence). This CDR3 reads CASSLSGWAYNEQFF. CDR3 bases: TGTGCCAGCAGTTTATCCGGGTGGGCCTACAATGAGCAGTTCTTC.

In DNA form, the CDR3 reads TGTGCCAGCAGCCCAAAGACTCTGAGCTCCTACAATGAGCAGTTCTTC. Protein sequence: CASSPKTLSSYNEQFF. The rearrangement links TRBV14 to TRBJ2-1; D not resolved. Trimming took 4 bases from V and 0 from J, leaving 13 bases between them. Per germline, CDR1 SGHDN and CDR2 FVKESK. The CDR3 extends over 16 amino acids. The full variable domain, with the rest looked up from reference TRBV14 and TRBJ2-1, is EAGVTQFPSHSVIEKGQTVTLRCDPISGHDNLYWYRRVMGKEIKFLLHFVKESKQDESGMPNNRFLAERTGGTYSTLKVQPAELEDSGVYFCASSPKTLSSYNEQFFGPGTRLTVL.

This sequence joins TRBV28 and TRBJ2-1; no clear D gene. V was clipped by 7 bases and J by 9 bases, with 16 bases between them. The CDR3 sequence is 13 residues long. CDR1 is MDHEN and CDR2 is SYDVKM in the germline V gene. For the CDR3, the DNA is TGTGCCAGCAATTTTGGGATTCCAGGTGAGCAGTTCTTC. Its translation: CASNFGIPGEQFF.

The chain joins TRBV18 to TRBJ1-1; D call uncertain. In germline, CDR1 is KGHSH, CDR2 LQKENI. V was clipped by 5 bases and J by 3 bases, with 13 bases between them. The CDR3 runs to 14 residues. This CDR3 is CASSAYPVDTEAFF. In DNA form, the CDR3 reads TGTGCCAGCTCAGCCTACCCGGTGGACACTGAAGCTTTCTTT.

V usage is TRBV5-6 and J usage is TRBJ2-7; TRBD1 matches 10 bases. The CDR3 sequence is 16 residues long. V was clipped by 2 bases and J by 4 bases; unmatched bases: 9. Per the germline V gene, CDR1 is SGHDT and CDR2 is YYEEEE. CDR3 bases: TGTGCCAGCAGCTTCTCAACCGGGACAGGGGTGTACGAGCAGTACTTC. Its translation: CASSFSTGTGVYEQYF.

The V and J genes are TRBV7-3 and TRBJ2-3, with no clear D. The CDR3 is 14 residues long. Trimming pared 4 bases from V and 5 bases from J, leaving 13 bases between. Germline V gives CDR1 SGHTA, CDR2 FQGTGA. This chain's CDR3 is CASSSPELVDTQYF. In nucleotides, the CDR3 is TGTGCCAGCAGCTCCCCAGAGTTGGTAGATACGCAGTATTTT. Drawing the rest from reference TRBV7-3 and TRBJ2-3, the complete variable domain is GAGVSQTPSNKVTEKGKYVELRCDPISGHTALYWYRQSLGQGPEFLIYFQGTGAADDSGLPNDRFFAVRPEGSVSTLKIQRTERGDSAVYLCASSSPELVDTQYFGPGTRLTVL.

A few counts support this clone. This chain connects TRBV9 to TRBJ2-2; 7 bases line up with TRBD1. CDR1 and CDR2 from the germline V gene are SGDLS and YYNGEE. This CDR3 region has 17 residues. Unmatched junction bases numbered 10, after V lost 3 bases and J lost 2 bases. The CDR3 here is CASSAPGTEINTGELFF. CDR3 DNA sequence: TGTGCCAGCAGCGCTCCCGGGACAGAGATAAACACCGGGGAGCTGTTTTTT.